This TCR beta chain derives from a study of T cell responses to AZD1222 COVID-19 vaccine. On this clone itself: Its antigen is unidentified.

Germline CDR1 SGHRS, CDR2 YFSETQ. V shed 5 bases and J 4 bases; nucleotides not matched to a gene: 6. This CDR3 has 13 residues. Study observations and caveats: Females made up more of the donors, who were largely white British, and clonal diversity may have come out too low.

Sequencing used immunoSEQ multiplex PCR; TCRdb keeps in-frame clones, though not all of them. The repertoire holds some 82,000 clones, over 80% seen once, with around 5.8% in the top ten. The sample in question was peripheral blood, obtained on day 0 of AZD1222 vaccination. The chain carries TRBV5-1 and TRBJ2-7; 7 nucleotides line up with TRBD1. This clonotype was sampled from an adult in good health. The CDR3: CASSSGQTYEQYF. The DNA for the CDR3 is TGCGCCAGCAGTTCGGGACAGACTTACGAGCAGTACTTC.